This T cell receptor (beta chain) originates from a study of cytomegalovirus exposure and HLA in healthy donors. The J segment lost 8 bases and the V segment lost 2 bases, leaving 10 bases of the junction unmatched. Germline loops: CDR1 MNHEY, CDR2 SMNVEV (reference sequence). This CDR3 is 16 amino acids long. Of note for this clone: The target antigen is unknown.

The study's findings and limits: According to an earlier analysis, most TCR beta V segments yielded productive rearrangements about 87% or about 30% of the time. Common viral pathogens seemed, in a later analysis, to connect with several of the most significant clusters. In a later analysis, at a false discovery rate of 0.05, approximately 16,000 TCR beta sequences matched HLA alleles.

The PCR used 60 Vbeta and 13 Jbeta primers. Authors' processing steps: An analysis performed later counted 72 million or so unique TCR beta chains (roughly 11 million of them shared). Data came from immunoSEQ multiplex PCR; TCRdb stores just in-frame clones and leaves some out. V and J calls and clone size come straight from that table; D and trimming were deduced from the DNA. This table has roughly 90,000 clones, more than 70% appearing once. The sequence came from a young man in good health and CMV-seronegative. The rearrangement joins TRBV27 to TRBJ1-4; 8 bases fit TRBD1. The sequenced sample consisted of PBMCs. This chain's CDR3 is CASSLARQGLGEKLFF. CDR3 DNA sequence: TGTGCCAGCAGTTTAGCCCGACAGGGGTTGGGGGAAAAACTGTTTTTT.